The rows below give T cell receptor beta chains drawn from one sample of a study of graft-versus-host responses after intestinal transplantation. These receptors' targets are unknown. Here immunoSEQ multiplex PCR was the method, and the copy in TCRdb shows in-frame clones only, minus some. Of roughly 92,000 clones listed, about 88% are singletons. The sample was unstimulated CD4+ T cells sorted from spleen or lymph node cells, taken before transplant. These receptors originate from a human donor who was the organ donor for an intestinal transplant. Each CDR3 is given with its conserved first and last residue. Fields, in order: J gene, V gene, D gene, CDR3 protein, CDR3 DNA. D genes are given only for firm matches.

TRBJ2-1 TRBV28 TRBD2 CATRTSRRNEQFF TGTGCCACCCGGACTAGTCGGCGTAATGAGCAGTTCTTC
TRBJ2-1 TRBV5-8 . CASSLGPSYHYNEQFF TGTGCCAGCAGCTTGGGCCCGAGCTACCATTACAATGAGCAGTTCTTC
TRBJ2-1 TRBV7-3 TRBD2 CASSPSGVNYNEQFF TGTGCCAGCAGCCCGAGCGGGGTTAACTACAATGAGCAGTTCTTC
TRBJ2-7 TRBV28 TRBD1 CASRQTGAYEQYF TGTGCCAGCCGACAGACAGGGGCCTACGAGCAGTACTTC
TRBJ2-4 TRBV28 . CASSPGGLEGIQYF TGTGCCAGCAGCCCCGGGGGGCTGGAGGGCATTCAGTACTTC
TRBJ2-7 TRBV5-6 TRBD2 CASSALAVRYEQYF TGTGCCAGCAGCGCACTAGCGGTCCGCTACGAGCAGTACTTC
TRBJ1-2 TRBV27 TRBD1 CASRTLLQGSYYGYTF TGTGCCAGCAGGACCCTTCTACAGGGGTCCTACTATGGCTACACCTTC
TRBJ1-1 TRBV4-3 . CASSQEASRVAGGRRFAEAFF TGCGCCAGCAGCCAAGAGGCTTCCCGGGTGGCGGGTGGGAGGCGGTTTGCTGAAGCTTTCTTT
TRBJ2-3 TRBV5-1 TRBD2 CASTLLAGGGDTQYF TGCGCCAGCACCTTACTAGCGGGCGGAGGGGATACGCAGTATTTT
TRBJ2-1 TRBV5-1 . CASSLDPGSGGYNEQFF TGCGCCAGCAGCTTGGATCCCGGGAGTGGTGGCTACAATGAGCAGTTCTTC
TRBJ2-1 TRBV19 TRBD2 CASSRSGITYNEQFF TGTGCCAGTAGTAGGAGCGGGATCACATACAATGAGCAGTTCTTC